This TCR beta chain was sequenced for a study of shared T cell receptors in the human thymus. The protocol was immunoSEQ multiplex PCR, while the TCRdb copy is restricted to in-frame clones and leaves out a portion. The sample lists over 350,000 clones, approximately 95% seen once, with about 0.02% in the top ten. Germline V lookup: CDR1 MDHEN, CDR2 SYDVKM. The CDR3 sequence is 15 residues long. V was shortened by 0 bases and J by 3 bases, with 12 bases between the two germline ends. This clonotype was obtained from a human donor. Sequenced sample: thymocytes. The rearrangement links TRBV28 to TRBJ2-7, with no clear D. The CDR3 reads CASSLCTAPYYEQYF. CDR3 DNA: TGTGCCAGCAGTTTATGCACAGCGCCCTACTACGAGCAGTACTTC.